This T cell receptor beta chain was captured by sequencing in a study of blood T cell repertoires in COVID-19. For the study at large: Acute and convalescent COVID-19 specimens originated in the United States, Italy and Spain. PBMCs, B-cell-depleted T cells, or T cells were the source of the cDNA or gDNA that made up the material.

J gave up 8 bases and V 1 base, and 6 bases lay outside the gene matches. Germline lookup yields CDR1 LNHNV and CDR2 YYDKDF (reference sequence). There are 16 residues in the CDR3. As handled by the study authors: How many nucleated cells were present was estimated from reference gene primer amplification. TCRdb's copy holds only in-frame clones and misses some; the assay was immunoSEQ multiplex PCR. That table furnishes V, J and clone size, whereas the DNA furnished D and trimming. Seen here are roughly 180,000 clones, 70% to 85% observed once, and the top ten hold more than 4.5%. This TCR came from a woman in her 30s with acute or convalescent COVID-19. The chain is built from TRBV15 and TRBJ2-1; 12 bases fit TRBD2. Sequencing was performed on peripheral blood. The CDR3 spells CATSRGGLAGTYEQFF. Written as DNA, the CDR3 is TGTGCCACCAGCAGAGGCGGACTAGCGGGGACTTATGAGCAGTTCTTC.